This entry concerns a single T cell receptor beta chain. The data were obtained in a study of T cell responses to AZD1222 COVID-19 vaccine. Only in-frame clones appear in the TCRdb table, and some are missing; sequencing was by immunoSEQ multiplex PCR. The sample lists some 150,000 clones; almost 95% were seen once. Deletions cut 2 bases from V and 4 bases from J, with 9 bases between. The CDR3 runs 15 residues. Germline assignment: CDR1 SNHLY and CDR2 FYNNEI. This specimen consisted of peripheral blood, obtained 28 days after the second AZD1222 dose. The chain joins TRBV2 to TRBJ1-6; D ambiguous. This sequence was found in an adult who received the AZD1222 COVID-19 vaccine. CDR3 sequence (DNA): TGTGCCAGCAGTGAATATTCGGGGTATAATTCACCCCTCCACTTT. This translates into CASSEYSGYNSPLHF. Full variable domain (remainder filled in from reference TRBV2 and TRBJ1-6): EPEVTQTPSHQVTQMGQEVILRCVPISNHLYFYWYRQILGQKVEFLVSFYNNEISEKSEIFDDQFSVERPDGSNFTLKIRSTKLEDSAMYFCASSEYSGYNSPLHFGNGTRLTVT.